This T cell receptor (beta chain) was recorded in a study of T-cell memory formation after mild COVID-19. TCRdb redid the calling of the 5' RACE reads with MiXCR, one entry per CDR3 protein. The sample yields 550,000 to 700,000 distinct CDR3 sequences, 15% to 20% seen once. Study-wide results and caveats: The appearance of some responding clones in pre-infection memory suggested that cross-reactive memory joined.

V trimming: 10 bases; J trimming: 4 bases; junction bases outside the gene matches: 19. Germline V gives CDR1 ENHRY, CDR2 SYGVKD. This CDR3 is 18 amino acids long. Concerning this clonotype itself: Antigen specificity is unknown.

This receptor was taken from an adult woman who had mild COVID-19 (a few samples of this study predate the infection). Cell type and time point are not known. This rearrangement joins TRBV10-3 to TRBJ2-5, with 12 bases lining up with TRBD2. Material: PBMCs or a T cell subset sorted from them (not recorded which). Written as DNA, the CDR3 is TGTGCCAGTGAACTGGGGGCTAGCGGGGGGGCCCACGGAGAGACCCAGTACTTC. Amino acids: CASELGASGGAHGETQYF.